The sequence of this TCR beta chain was determined in a study of T cell changes during pregnancy in multiple sclerosis. This clone showed up just a few times. With V trimmed by 6 bases and J by 4 bases, 8 bases remained unmatched. The CDR3 has 14 amino acids. Germline V gene data show CDR1 as LNHDA and CDR2 as SQIVND (reference sequence). The method was immunoSEQ multiplex PCR; TCRdb's version includes in-frame clones alone and lacks a portion of them. The data hold around 75,000 clones, with about 89% observed a single time. The sequencing used peripheral blood, collected in the first trimester of pregnancy. The chain has TRBV19 and TRBJ1-2; 7 bases map to TRBD1. The receptor's source is a female donor in good health, enrolled as a control in a pregnancy study. CDR3 loop: CASSPIGTAYGYTF. CDR3 nucleotide sequence: TGTGCCAGTAGCCCAATCGGGACAGCCTATGGCTACACCTTC.